This TCR beta chain is from a study of blood T cell repertoires in COVID-19. Study as a whole: The United States, Italy and Spain supplied acute and convalescent COVID-19 samples. Sources were T cells, B-cell-depleted T cells, or PBMCs; the material itself was cDNA or gDNA.

This CDR3 has 10 residues. The ends were cut back, 8 bases at V and 8 bases at J, with 8 bases in the middle. Germline CDR1 is KGHDR and CDR2 is SFDVKD. Per the original data handling: Amplification with reference gene primers provided the estimates of nucleated cell counts. Clones were sequenced by immunoSEQ multiplex PCR, and TCRdb holds only the in-frame ones, with some missing. V and J calls and clone size are as listed in that table; D and trimming were resolved from the DNA. The sample lists more than 200,000 clones, about 80% occurring once. The sequenced material came from peripheral blood. This clonotype was sampled from an older man with acute or convalescent COVID-19. The chain couples TRBV24-1 to TRBJ1-1; no definite D call. The CDR3 bases are TGTGCCACCAACCCCAGGGAAGCTTTCTTT. Translation gives CATNPREAFF.